Given below is one T cell receptor beta chain in context. Its cognate antigen is unknown. The data belong to a study of T cell responses to AZD1222 COVID-19 vaccine. V was cut by 4 bases and J by 3 bases, with 13 bases left in between. The length of the CDR3 is 15 residues. Germline CDR1 and CDR2: SNHLY and FYNNEI. The method was immunoSEQ multiplex PCR; TCRdb's version includes in-frame clones alone and lacks a portion of them. The table lists about 140,000 clones, 93% of them singletons. Overall study results and limits: Mostly white British, mostly female donors; authors suggested clonal diversity may be underestimated. CD4 TCRs linked to vaccination spanned spike, dominating at 160-218 and 743-854. None of the repertoires were sampled until the peak T cell response had passed.

The source material was peripheral blood, sampled on day 0 of MenACWY control vaccination. The sequence was obtained from an adult in good health. The chain uses TRBV2 and TRBJ1-5; D is uncertain. DNA for the CDR3: TGTGCCAGCAGTGTGGGCGTACTGATCAATCAGCCCCAGCATTTT. Its translation: CASSVGVLINQPQHF. The full variable domain, completed using reference TRBV2 and TRBJ1-5, is EPEVTQTPSHQVTQMGQEVILRCVPISNHLYFYWYRQILGQKVEFLVSFYNNEISEKSEIFDDQFSVERPDGSNFTLKIRSTKLEDSAMYFCASSVGVLINQPQHFGDGTRLSIL.